These 3 T cell receptor beta chains were all obtained from the same sample, sequenced in a study of blood T cell repertoires in COVID-19 (TCRdb year 2020). Library preparation was by the immunoSEQ multiplex PCR assay. The source is immuneACCESS, and TCRdb retained only in-frame sequences with V and J called. Part of the clones is not carried over; for the studies checked, unresolved V genes explain less than half of this, and the remainder is unexplained. This sample gives about 150,000 clones in total; over 75% of them show up just once. The ten top clones hold about 6.5% of the sample. The sequencing sample was made of PBMCs or T cells enriched from blood (not recorded which). The origin of the receptors is a woman aged 45-65 years who had recovered from COVID-19.

This chain joins TRBV30 and TRBJ1-5; D is possibly TRBD1 (6 bases). The CDR3 is made up of 15 amino acids. The V and J ends lost 0 bases and 4 bases respectively, with 13 bases between them. From germline, CDR1 is GTSNPN and CDR2 SVGIG (reference sequence). CDR3 loop: CAWSVRRGANQPQHF. The CDR3 nucleotides are TGTGCCTGGAGTGTACGTCGGGGGGCGAATCAGCCCCAGCATTTT.

This clone has a handful of counts. This chain connects TRBV6-5 to TRBJ2-1, with TRBD2 matching 8 bases. Germline-derived CDR1 and CDR2 are MNHEY and SVGAGI. V gave up 5 bases and J gave up 3 bases; unmatched junction bases: 6. This CDR3 spans 15 amino acids. The CDR3 DNA is TGTGCCAGCAGTACCGTAGCGGGACTCTACAATGAGCAGTTCTTC. This translates into CASSTVAGLYNEQFF.

The chain recombines TRBV5-1 with TRBJ2-1, with 16 bases lining up with TRBD2. The CDR3 loop spans 19 amino acids. J lost 2 bases, V lost 2 bases, and 7 bases had no gene match. In germline, CDR1 is SGHRS, CDR2 YFSETQ. CDR3 amino acids: CASSFAGLAGGSTYNEQFF. For the CDR3, the DNA is TGCGCCAGCAGCTTCGCGGGACTAGCGGGAGGGTCTACCTACAATGAGCAGTTCTTC.